Listed below are T cell receptor beta chains from one sample, sequenced in a study of blood T cell repertoires in COVID-19. TCRdb keeps only in-frame clones here, not all; method: immunoSEQ multiplex PCR. The sample has almost 350,000 clones, approximately 90% seen once. Input material: peripheral blood. The receptor set was obtained from a woman in her fifties or sixties with COVID-19, enrolled during active disease. Each CDR3 is given with its conserved first and last residue. A D gene is named only where the DNA matches it firmly. Not every row has a clone size; where given, it reads once, few, many or a size class.

length | J | D | size | V | DNA | CDR3
18 | TRBJ1-2 | TRBD1 | . | TRBV4-2 | TGTGCCAGCAGCCAAGAGGAGACAGGGGGCCGCACGACCTATGGCTACACCTTC | CASSQEETGGRTTYGYTF
14 | TRBJ1-2 | . | . | TRBV18 | TGTGCCAGCTCACCTGAACAGAAAAGCTATGGCTACACCTTC | CASSPEQKSYGYTF
15 | TRBJ2-1 | TRBD2 | . | TRBV11-2 | TGTGCCAGCAGCTCGCGGACTAGCGGCTCCAATGAGCAGTTCTTC | CASSSRTSGSNEQFF
14 | TRBJ2-5 | . | . | TRBV2 | TGTGCCAGCAGTGAAGCGCTTGGGGGGGAGACCCAGTACTTC | CASSEALGGETQYF
13 | TRBJ1-5 | . | . | TRBV7-4 | TGTGCCAGCAGCTTACGGACACTTAAAGCCCAGCATTTT | CASSLRTLKAQHF
14 | TRBJ1-3 | TRBD1 | . | TRBV3-1/TRBV3-2 | TGTGCCAGCAGCCATGGAGGGGGCGGGTACACCATATATTTT | CASSHGGGGYTIYF
14 | TRBJ2-1 | TRBD2 | . | TRBV5-1 | TGCGCCACCGGGGGTAGCGGGTCTAACAATGAGCAGTTCTTC | CATGGSGSNNEQFF
11 | TRBJ2-1 | . | . | TRBV24-1 | TGTGCCACCAGTGATTCCAGTGAGCAGTTCTTC | CATSDSSEQFF
13 | TRBJ1-2 | . | . | TRBV30 | TGTGCCTGGGGCGGGGGGCGTTTGGGTGGCTACACCTTC | CAWGGGRLGGYTF
16 | TRBJ1-2 | TRBD1 | . | TRBV28 | TGTGCCAGCAGGCCACTCCGGGACAGAACTAACTATGGCTACACCTTC | CASRPLRDRTNYGYTF
14 | TRBJ1-2 | . | . | TRBV18 | TGTGCCAGCTCACCGACCGGGATACAAGGTGGCTACACCTTC | CASSPTGIQGGYTF
16 | TRBJ2-2 | TRBD1 | . | TRBV27 | TGTGCCAGCAGTTTAGGGACAGGGGCGAACACCGGGGAGCTGTTTTTT | CASSLGTGANTGELFF
14 | TRBJ2-7 | . | . | TRBV6-5 | TGTGCCAGCAGCCGAACCGACAGACTTGGCGAGCAGTACTTC | CASSRTDRLGEQYF
14 | TRBJ2-1 | TRBD1 | . | TRBV10-3 | TGTGCCATCACGACAGGGGGCGCGAGGAATGAGCAGTTCTTC | CAITTGGARNEQFF
15 | TRBJ1-6 | TRBD1 | . | TRBV2 | TGTGCCAGCAGTGGACAGGGGGCGGGAAATTCACCCCTCCACTTT | CASSGQGAGNSPLHF
18 | TRBJ1-6 | . | . | TRBV6-1 | TGTGCCAGCAGTGAACGCCCCTCTGGGTCCGGGAGTAATTCACCCCTCCACTTT | CASSERPSGSGSNSPLHF
14 | TRBJ2-1 | . | once | TRBV6-5 | TGTGCCAGCAGTAACCAATTAGCGTCCAGTGAGCAGTTCTTC | CASSNQLASSEQFF
15 | TRBJ1-1 | TRBD1 | . | TRBV4-2 | TGTGCCAGCAGCCAAGCCGACAGGGCGAACACTGAAGCTTTCTTT | CASSQADRANTEAFF
14 | TRBJ2-3 | TRBD2 | . | TRBV6-5 | TGTGCCAGCTCTCGGGGGGGAAGCACAGATACGCAGTATTTT | CASSRGGSTDTQYF
15 | TRBJ2-1 | TRBD1 | . | TRBV24-1 | TGTGCCACCGCAGCCGGACAGGGGAACCACAATGAGCAGTTCTTC | CATAAGQGNHNEQFF
15 | TRBJ1-2 | TRBD1 | . | TRBV24-1 | TGTGCCACCAGTGATCCGGGACAGGGAAACTATGGCTACACCTTC | CATSDPGQGNYGYTF
14 | TRBJ1-1 | . | . | TRBV18 | TGTGCCAGCTCACTTTCTCAGGGTGACACTGAAGCTTTCTTT | CASSLSQGDTEAFF
17 | TRBJ2-6 | TRBD1 | . | TRBV28 | TGTGCCAGCAGTTCTGGACAGGTGATCTCTGGGGCCAACGTCCTGACTTTC | CASSSGQVISGANVLTF
13 | TRBJ2-7 | TRBD1 | . | TRBV19 | TGTGCCAGTAGTATAAACAGGGGGAGAGAGCAGTACTTC | CASSINRGREQYF
13 | TRBJ2-7 | . | . | TRBV15 | TGTGCCACCAGCAGAGACAGGGTGTTCGAGCAGTACTTC | CATSRDRVFEQYF
18 | TRBJ2-3 | TRBD2 | . | TRBV5-1 | TGCGCCAGCAGCGTGGGTCGGACTAGCGGGGGACGCACAGATACGCAGTATTTT | CASSVGRTSGGRTDTQYF
14 | TRBJ2-1 | . | . | TRBV7-2 | TGTGCCAGCAGCTTAGGGGGCCCATCACGTGAGCAGTTCTTC | CASSLGGPSREQFF
14 | TRBJ2-1 | . | . | TRBV5-1 | TGCGCCAGCAGCTCACAGGGAAACTACAATGAGCAGTTCTTC | CASSSQGNYNEQFF
16 | TRBJ2-2 | TRBD2 | . | TRBV9 | TGTGCCAGCAGCTCCCGACTAGCGGAGAACACCGGGGAGCTGTTTTTT | CASSSRLAENTGELFF
15 | TRBJ2-7 | . | once | TRBV21-1 | TGTGCCAGCAGCAAGCTGGCTAGCGGTCCCTACGAGCAGTACTTC | CASSKLASGPYEQYF
15 | TRBJ2-7 | TRBD1 | . | TRBV27 | TGTGCCAGCAGTTTGAGTGGGACAGGGTTGAGTGAGCAGTACTTC | CASSLSGTGLSEQYF
15 | TRBJ2-5 | TRBD2 | . | TRBV3-1/TRBV3-2 | TGTGCCAGCAGCCTGCCCCCAGCGGGGGCGGAGACCCAGTACTTC | CASSLPPAGAETQYF
17 | TRBJ1-2 | . | . | TRBV7-9 | TGTGCCAGCAGCCTACCGGGGTACGGGGGGCGCCAAGCTGGCTACACCTTC | CASSLPGYGGRQAGYTF